The 25 T cell receptor beta chains given below trace back to one sample, sequenced in a study of beta chain features in type 1 diabetes. The sequenced template was cDNA made from the entire isolated RNA. Clones were sequenced by immunoSEQ multiplex PCR, and TCRdb holds only the in-frame ones, with some missing. The table records 600,000 or so clones, about 14% of them present only once. Findings and caveats of the study: Shorter TCRB CDR3s, moderately but significantly so, were found in Type 1 diabetes patients in all four CD4+ subsets.

These receptors' antigens are unknown. Sequences were obtained from naive CD4+ T cells from blood. These receptors all stem from a man younger than 35 with type 1 diabetes.

To note about this clone: At one of its ends the junction is not consistent with the germline gene, which may arise from a read error. The chain has TRBV29-1 and TRBJ2-1; tentative D call: TRBD1 (6 bases). The CDR3 sequence is 18 residues long. CDR1 SQVTM and CDR2 ANQGSEA come from the germline V gene. CDR3 sequence: CSVERTPRRTVSYNEQLF. The CDR3 nucleotides are TGCAGCGTTGAACGCACCCCGAGAAGGACAGTCTCCTACAATGAGCAGCTCTTC.

The V gene is TRBV30, the J gene TRBJ1-4; no clear D gene. Per germline, CDR1 GTSNPN and CDR2 SVGIG (reference sequence). The CDR3 loop spans 13 amino acids. The V and J ends lost 0 bases and 8 bases respectively, with 10 bases between them. The CDR3 region is CAWSVQDAEKLFF. CDR3 nucleotides: TGTGCCTGGAGTGTTCAAGATGCCGAAAAACTGTTTTTT.

The chain couples TRBV9 to TRBJ1-2, with D possibly matching TRBD1 (6 bases). Germline V gives CDR1 SGDLS, CDR2 YYNGEE. This CDR3 has 17 amino acids. Trimming took off 4 bases at V and 3 bases at J, with 22 bases between the two ends. In DNA form, the CDR3 reads TGTGCCAGCAGCCCAGAATTGGGGGCGGGATCGTACTATGGCTACACCTTC. Translated: CASSPELGAGSYYGYTF.

This sequence joins TRBV5-6 and TRBJ1-3; perhaps TRBD1 as D (5 bases). This CDR3 has 15 residues. Trimming left V 3 bases short and J 0 bases short, with 10 bases between. The germline CDR1 and CDR2 sequences are SGHDT and YYEEEE. CDR3 region: CASSWDFNSGNTIYF. In nucleotides, the CDR3 is TGTGCCAGCAGCTGGGACTTCAACTCTGGAAACACCATATATTTT.

V gene TRBV7-2 combines with J gene TRBJ2-7, with TRBD1 matching 11 bases. Germline CDR1 is SGHTA and CDR2 is FQGNSA. V lost 6 bases to trimming and J lost 2 bases; unmatched junction nucleotides: 6. The CDR3 has 15 residues. The CDR3 sequence is CASRSPGQGAYEQYF. The DNA for the CDR3 is TGTGCCAGCAGAAGTCCGGGACAGGGGGCCTACGAGCAGTACTTC.

A few counts support this clone. This sequence joins TRBV9 and TRBJ2-4; D ambiguous. The germline V gene encodes CDR1 SGDLS and CDR2 YYNGEE. Trimming shortened V by 4 bases and J by 8 bases, and 10 bases separated the two germline ends. The CDR3 loop spans 12 amino acids. CDR3 amino acids: CASSPSGDIQYF. DNA for the CDR3: TGTGCCAGCAGCCCCTCCGGAGACATTCAGTACTTC.

This clone has a handful of counts. The chain recombines TRBV2 with TRBJ1-1; D is unresolved. The CDR3 totals 14 residues. The V gene lost 4 bases and the J gene lost 5 bases, with 14 bases spanning the gap. Germline V gene sequence: CDR1 SNHLY, CDR2 FYNNEI. CDR3 loop: CASSAASVETEAFF. CDR3 coding DNA: TGTGCCAGCAGTGCGGCATCGGTGGAGACTGAAGCTTTCTTT.

For this clone: Other DNA sequences in the sample encode the same CDR3. The V and J genes are TRBV7-2 and TRBJ2-5; D might be TRBD2 (6 bases). This CDR3 region has 13 residues. Germline CDR1 SGHTA, CDR2 FQGNSA. Between the trimmed V and J ends, which lost 1 base and 4 bases, there was a span of 7 bases. The CDR3 DNA follows: TGTGCCAGCAGCTTAGTCGGGGGAGAGACCCAGTACTTC. Translating gives CASSLVGGETQYF.

This rearrangement joins TRBV7-2 to TRBJ2-3; the D gene is possibly TRBD2 (5 bases). V lost 6 bases and J 2 bases, leaving 12 bases between the germline ends. Germline V gene sequence: CDR1 SGHTA, CDR2 FQGNSA. The CDR3 loop spans 14 amino acids. CDR3 region: CASSPQRPTDTQYF. Here the CDR3 DNA reads TGTGCCAGCAGTCCCCAGCGGCCCACAGATACGCAGTATTTT.

This clone was observed a handful of times. V and J are TRBV27 and TRBJ2-4, with no clear D. The CDR3 is 15 residues long. Trimming cost V 3 bases and J 3 bases, with 12 bases left between them. Per germline, CDR1 MNHEY and CDR2 SMNVEV (reference sequence). The CDR3 loop is CASSFGPPDKNIQYF. The CDR3 DNA reads as TGTGCCAGCAGTTTTGGCCCTCCAGACAAAAACATTCAGTACTTC.

This clone was observed a handful of times. Different DNA sequences within this sample yield the same CDR3. The V and J genes are TRBV28 and TRBJ2-3, with TRBD2 as a possible D gene (6 bases). Between the trimmed V and J ends, which lost 3 bases and 2 bases, there was a span of 9 bases. The CDR3 has 14 residues. The germline V gene has CDR1 MDHEN and CDR2 SYDVKM. This chain's CDR3 is CASSLGGTTDTQYF. The CDR3 DNA follows: TGTGCCAGCAGTTTGGGCGGGACCACAGATACGCAGTATTTT.

This clone was detected only a few times. The chain couples TRBV28 to TRBJ1-5, with 9 bases that match TRBD1. This CDR3 spans 17 amino acids. The V and J ends lost 5 bases and 2 bases, in that order; junction bases with no gene match: 10. The germline CDR1 and CDR2 sequences are MDHEN and SYDVKM. The CDR3 sequence: CASSSPGTGSRNQPQHF. The CDR3 DNA follows: TGTGCCAGCAGTAGCCCCGGGACAGGGAGTCGCAATCAGCCCCAGCATTTT.

The CDR3 sequence is CASRLYNEQFF. CDR3 bases: TGTGCCAGCAGACTCTACAATGAGCAGTTCTTC. This chain joins TRBV5-6 and TRBJ2-1, with unresolved D. Germline CDR1 SGHDT, CDR2 YYEEEE. This CDR3 is built from 11 residues. Trimming removed 5 bases at V and 3 bases at J, with 3 bases between.

This sequence joins TRBV27 and TRBJ2-5; tentative D call: TRBD1 (8 bases). Per germline, CDR1 MNHEY and CDR2 SMNVEV (reference sequence). V lost 3 bases and J 11 bases, leaving 22 bases between the germline ends. The CDR3 loop spans 15 amino acids. The CDR3 protein is CASSLGAGTGSEQYF. For the CDR3, the DNA is TGTGCCAGCAGTTTGGGAGCGGGGACAGGCTCAGAGCAGTACTTC.

The gene calls are TRBV10-2 and TRBJ1-1; TRBD1 matches at 7 bases. Germline V gives CDR1 WSHSY, CDR2 SAAADI. The length of the CDR3 is 13 residues. With V trimmed by 6 bases and J by 3 bases, 4 bases remained unmatched. CDR3 region: CASRQGWDTEAFF. The CDR3 nucleotides read TGCGCCAGCAGACAGGGGTGGGACACTGAAGCTTTCTTT.

V usage is TRBV6-5 and J usage is TRBJ2-1, with 7 bases that match TRBD1. The length of the CDR3 is 13 residues. J lost 7 bases, V lost 7 bases, and 7 bases had no gene match. Germline V gives CDR1 MNHEY, CDR2 SVGAGI. The CDR3 sequence is CASTERTGNEQFF. The CDR3 bases are TGTGCCAGCACCGAAAGGACAGGTAATGAGCAGTTCTTC.

This clone was observed a handful of times. This chain links TRBV19 with TRBJ1-1, with 7 nucleotides matching TRBD1. The CDR3 is 14 amino acids. The V gene end was trimmed by 8 bases and the J gene end by 5 bases; junction bases not matched to a gene: 11. Germline V lookup: CDR1 LNHDA, CDR2 SQIVND (reference sequence). The CDR3 DNA reads as TGTGCCAGTCACCAGGGGGGGTTTCGTACTGAAGCTTTCTTT. The encoded protein is CASHQGGFRTEAFF.

This clone has more than one count but fewer than ten. The V and J genes are TRBV4-2 and TRBJ2-2; unclear D gene. V dropped 0 bases and J dropped 8 bases, with 7 bases sitting between them. CDR1 and CDR2 from the germline V gene are LGHNA and YNFKEQ. The length of the CDR3 is 13 residues. CDR3 nucleotide sequence: TGTGCCAGCAGCCAAGATGTTACTGGGGAGCTGTTTTTT. The encoded protein is CASSQDVTGELFF.

The V call is TRBV5-5, the J call TRBJ2-1; TRBD2 aligns across 8 bases. Germline loops: CDR1 SGHKS, CDR2 YYEKEE (reference sequence). The CDR3 totals 15 residues. Trimming at V came to 5 bases and at J to 4 bases, leaving 8 bases not matched to a gene. The CDR3 bases are TGTGCCAGCAGACAAACGGGACTAGAGTACAATGAGCAGTTCTTC. This encodes CASRQTGLEYNEQFF.

In its sample, this clone was seen a few times. The chain is built from TRBV5-5 and TRBJ2-5, with 15 bases fitting TRBD2. CDR3 length: 18 amino acids. The J segment lost 2 bases and the V segment lost 5 bases, leaving 10 bases of the junction unmatched. Per the germline V gene, CDR1 is SGHKS and CDR2 is YYEKEE (reference sequence). The CDR3 sequence: CASSSGLAGGPRQETQYF. The CDR3 DNA follows: TGTGCCAGCAGTTCCGGACTAGCGGGAGGGCCGAGACAAGAGACCCAGTACTTC.

This chain uses TRBV30 with TRBJ2-3, with D unclear. The CDR3 covers 12 residues. Trimming left V 0 bases short and J 5 bases short, with 6 bases between. The germline V gene has CDR1 GTSNPN and CDR2 SVGIG (reference sequence). The CDR3 here is CAWSVGQDTQYF. CDR3 nucleotide sequence: TGTGCCTGGAGTGTGGGTCAAGATACGCAGTATTTT.

This clone has a handful of counts. The V gene is TRBV27, the J gene TRBJ2-6, with D possibly TRBD1 on 6 matching bases. Between the trimmed V and J ends, which lost 6 bases and 2 bases, there was a span of 14 bases. The germline gives CDR1 MNHEY, CDR2 SMNVEV (reference sequence). The CDR3 is made up of 16 amino acids. As DNA, the CDR3 is TGTGCCAGCAGACTCGACAGGATGCCTGGGGCCAACGTCCTGACTTTC. Protein product: CASRLDRMPGANVLTF.

There are a few counts of this clone. The CDR3 here is CASSRTGDYGYTF. The CDR3 DNA reads TGTGCCAGCAGCAGGACAGGGGACTATGGCTACACCTTC. The chain uses TRBV27 and TRBJ1-2; 9 bases are a match to TRBD1. V lost 6 bases, J lost 3 bases, and 2 bases stayed unmatched. Germline CDR1 is MNHEY and CDR2 is SMNVEV (reference sequence). The CDR3 consists of 13 residues.

The CDR3 loop reads CASSPMSETQYF. The CDR3 DNA sequence: TGTGCCAGCAGCCCCATGTCAGAGACCCAGTACTTC. The V gene is TRBV7-6, the J gene TRBJ2-5; D is unclear. CDR3 size: 12 residues. V shed 5 bases and J shed 4 bases, with 8 bases lying between them. CDR1 and CDR2 (germline): SGHVS, FNYEAQ. The whole variable domain, remainder taken from reference TRBV7-6 and TRBJ2-5, is GAGVSQSPRYKVTKRGQDVALRCDPISGHVSLYWYRQALGQGPEFLTYFNYEAQQDKSGLPNDRFSAERPEGSISTLTIQRTEQRDSAMYRCASSPMSETQYFGPGTRLLVL.

The CDR3 protein is CASSSLFRGPNEQFF. DNA of the CDR3: TGTGCCAGCAGCTCTCTCTTTAGGGGACCGAATGAGCAGTTCTTC. The rearrangement uses TRBV13 and TRBJ2-1; D is possibly TRBD1 or TRBD2 (5 bases each). Germline V gene lookup returns CDR1 PRHDT and CDR2 FYEKMQ (reference sequence). Trimming stripped 4 bases from V and 7 bases from J, with 17 bases between. CDR3 length equals 15 residues.